Following are 28 T cell receptor beta chains from one sample sequenced in a study of blood T cell repertoires in COVID-19. Assay used: immunoSEQ multiplex PCR; TCRdb lists only in-frame clones, some missing. The profile shows approximately 500,000 clones, approximately 89% of them singletons. Sequencing used peripheral blood. The receptor set was obtained from a man aged 18 to 29 with COVID-19, enrolled during active disease.

The rearrangement links TRBV4-2 to TRBJ2-1; the match to TRBD2 covers 13 bases. The V and J ends lost 4 bases and 6 bases, in that order; junction bases with no gene match: 3. The germline CDR1 and CDR2 sequences are LGHNA and YNFKEQ. This CDR3 is 15 amino acids long. The CDR3 DNA is TGTGCCAGCAGCCCCGGACTAGCGGGAGCCAATGAGCAGTTCTTC. It specifies CASSPGLAGANEQFF.

This chain joins TRBV5-1 and TRBJ2-7; 10 bases match TRBD2. Germline loops: CDR1 SGHRS, CDR2 YFSETQ. CDR3 length: 15 residues. Trimming took 1 base from V and 2 from J; bases not matched to a gene: 3. The CDR3: CASSLLAGDTYEQYF. The CDR3 DNA is TGCGCCAGCAGCTTGCTAGCGGGGGACACCTACGAGCAGTACTTC. Together with reference TRBV5-1 and TRBJ2-7, the CDR3 gives the full variable domain: KAGVTQTPRYLIKTRGQQVTLSCSPISGHRSVSWYQQTPGQGLQFLFEYFSETQRNKGNFPGRFSGRQFSNSRSEMNVSTLELGDSALYLCASSLLAGDTYEQYFGPGTRLTVT.

This rearrangement joins TRBV5-5 to TRBJ1-5, with TRBD1 matching 10 bases. This CDR3 contains 16 residues. Germline trimming cut 4 bases from V and 0 bases from J; bases unmatched to any gene: 4. CDR1 is SGHKS, CDR2 YYEKEE, per germline (reference sequence). The CDR3 bases are TGTGCCAGCAGCCCGGGACAGGGGTTTAGCAATCAGCCCCAGCATTTT. Amino acids: CASSPGQGFSNQPQHF. Complete variable domain (other parts from reference TRBV5-5 and TRBJ1-5): DAGVTQSPTHLIKTRGQQVTLRCSPISGHKSVSWYQQVLGQGPQFIFQYYEKEERGRGNFPDRFSARQFPNYSSELNVNALLLGDSALYLCASSPGQGFSNQPQHFGDGTRLSIL.

This chain joins TRBV19 and TRBJ2-7, with 12 bases that match TRBD2. J lost 0 bases, V lost 5 bases, and 5 bases had no gene match. Germline lookup yields CDR1 LNHDA and CDR2 SQIVND (reference sequence). This CDR3 comprises 16 residues. The CDR3: CASSPKTSGGSYEQYF. CDR3 DNA sequence: TGTGCCAGTAGTCCCAAGACTAGCGGGGGCTCCTACGAGCAGTACTTC.

The genes are TRBV3-1 (or the pseudogene TRBV3-2) and TRBJ2-1, with a possible D match to TRBD1 (6 bases). V shed 1 base and J shed 0 bases, with 7 bases lying between them. The CDR3 is 15 residues long. The V gene's germline CDR1 is LGHDT and CDR2 YNNKEL (reference sequence). As DNA, the CDR3 is TGTGCCAGCAGCCAAGGAGGGGGCTCCTACAATGAGCAGTTCTTC. It encodes CASSQGGGSYNEQFF.

V and J are TRBV28 and TRBJ1-4; 8 nucleotides align to TRBD1. This CDR3 region has 13 residues. The V and J ends lost 8 bases and 8 bases, in that order; junction bases with no gene match: 7. Per germline, CDR1 MDHEN and CDR2 SYDVKM. The CDR3: CASGDRGEEKLFF. The CDR3 nucleotides are TGTGCCAGCGGAGACAGGGGAGAAGAAAAACTGTTTTTT.

This sequence joins TRBV27 and TRBJ2-2, with 7 bases fitting TRBD1. The ends lost 8 bases at V and 3 bases at J; junction bases unmatched: 9. This CDR3 has 15 residues. Germline lookup yields CDR1 MNHEY and CDR2 SMNVEV (reference sequence). CDR3 nucleotides: TGTGCCAGCCACTCCAGGGGGAGCGACACCGGGGAGCTGTTTTTT. It encodes CASHSRGSDTGELFF.

This clone was observed a handful of times. The chain employs TRBV11-3 and TRBJ2-1; 8 bases match TRBD2. Trimming took 1 base from V and 4 from J; bases not matched to a gene: 0. The length of the CDR3 is 14 residues. Germline CDR1 SGHNT, CDR2 YENEEA. The CDR3 is CASSLAGGYNEQFF. The DNA for the CDR3 is TGTGCCAGCAGCTTAGCGGGAGGGTACAATGAGCAGTTCTTC.

The V and J genes are TRBV2 and TRBJ1-1; D remains ambiguous. The germline V and J ends were trimmed by 0 bases and 7 bases, with 15 bases remaining between them. This CDR3 is 15 amino acids long. The germline V gene has CDR1 SNHLY and CDR2 FYNNEI. The CDR3 DNA follows: TGTGCCAGCAGTGAAGCGCGAGGGCGTGATGGTGAAGCTTTCTTT. Its translation: CASSEARGRDGEAFF. The variable domain in full, with the rest retrieved from reference TRBV2 and TRBJ1-1, is EPEVTQTPSHQVTQMGQEVILRCVPISNHLYFYWYRQILGQKVEFLVSFYNNEISEKSEIFDDQFSVERPDGSNFTLKIRSTKLEDSAMYFCASSEARGRDGEAFFGQGTRLTVV.

The chain is built from TRBV12-3 or TRBV12-4 and TRBJ1-2; D ambiguous. The V and J ends lost 2 bases and 4 bases respectively, with 8 bases between them. This CDR3 comprises 13 residues. CDR3 DNA: TGTGCCAGCAGTTTACCTCGCGCCTATGGCTACACCTTC. Amino acids: CASSLPRAYGYTF.

The chain carries TRBV10-3 and TRBJ2-5, with a possible D match to TRBD2 (6 bases). Trimming took off 2 bases at V and 1 base at J, with 14 bases between the two ends. Germline lookup yields CDR1 ENHRY and CDR2 SYGVKD. This CDR3 spans 16 amino acids. Written as DNA, the CDR3 is TGTGCCATCAGTGAGGGTATGGGCGGGGTCCAAGAGACCCAGTACTTC. Translating gives CAISEGMGGVQETQYF.

The chain links TRBV24-1 to TRBJ2-5, with TRBD2 matching over 9 bases. Trimming took 6 bases from V and 2 from J; bases not matched to a gene: 3. Per the germline V gene, CDR1 is KGHDR and CDR2 is SFDVKD. CDR3 length equals 14 residues. CDR3: CATSLTSGQETQYF. The CDR3 coding sequence is TGTGCCACCAGTCTGACTAGCGGACAAGAGACCCAGTACTTC.

Points on this clone: At one end the junction does not follow the germline gene, possibly because of a read error. The chain couples TRBV7-7 to TRBJ2-2; 10 nucleotides line up with TRBD2. The germline V gene has CDR1 SSHAT and CDR2 FNYEAQ (reference sequence). There are 17 residues in the CDR3. CDR3 sequence (DNA): TGTGCTAGCAGCCTGAACTTAGCGGGAGGAAACACCGGGGAGCTGTTTTTT. Translation: CASSLNLAGGNTGELFF.

The gene calls are TRBV6-5 and TRBJ1-1; D is possibly TRBD1 (5 bases). The CDR3 is 11 residues long. Germline loops: CDR1 MNHEY, CDR2 SVGAGI. The germline V and J ends were trimmed by 7 bases and 4 bases, with 7 bases remaining between them. The CDR3 sequence is CASTGGTEAFF. In DNA form, the CDR3 reads TGTGCCAGCACCGGGGGCACTGAAGCTTTCTTT.

This clone showed up just once. Written as DNA, the CDR3 is TGTGCCAGCACCCCCGGAGGGGGGGTCATTACCACTGAAGCTTTCTTT. This encodes CASTPGGGVITTEAFF. The chain couples TRBV6-4 to TRBJ1-1, with D perhaps TRBD1 (6 bases). V was shortened by 7 bases and J by 4 bases, with 22 bases between the two germline ends. The CDR3 contains 16 residues. Germline CDR1 reads MRHNA; CDR2 reads SNTAGT.

In DNA, the CDR3 is TGTGCCAGTAGTACAGGGAATGAGCAGTTCTTC. It translates to CASSTGNEQFF. This sequence joins TRBV19 and TRBJ2-1, with D possibly matching TRBD1 (5 bases). Trimming stripped 4 bases from V and 7 bases from J, with 5 bases between. Germline CDR1 and CDR2: LNHDA and SQIVND (reference sequence). The CDR3 is made up of 11 amino acids.

A few counts support this clone. This chain joins TRBV19 and TRBJ1-1; no firm D call. Between the trimmed V and J ends, which lost 4 bases and 3 bases, there was a span of 3 bases. The CDR3 covers 11 residues. Germline CDR1 LNHDA, CDR2 SQIVND (reference sequence). In nucleotides, the CDR3 is TGTGCCAGTAGTACCTACACTGAAGCTTTCTTT. Its translation is CASSTYTEAFF.

This clone was seen a handful of times. V and J are TRBV6-6 and TRBJ1-2; TRBD1 agrees at 7 bases. J lost 7 bases, V lost 5 bases, and 10 bases had no gene match. This CDR3 contains 14 residues. The germline CDR1 and CDR2 sequences are MNHNY and SVGAGI (reference sequence). The CDR3 loop reads CASSASTGMFGYTF. In DNA, the CDR3 is TGTGCCAGCAGTGCCTCGACAGGGATGTTTGGCTACACCTTC.

The chain employs TRBV6-5 and TRBJ1-1; 9 nucleotides match TRBD1. Germline-derived CDR1 and CDR2 are MNHEY and SVGAGI. The V gene end was trimmed by 5 bases and the J gene end by 4 bases; junction bases not matched to a gene: 8. This CDR3 contains 15 residues. The CDR3 region has the DNA TGTGCCAGCAGTATGTACAGGGGGCAAATCACTGAAGCTTTCTTT. This codes for CASSMYRGQITEAFF.

The CDR3 region has the DNA TGTGCCAGCACCCGTTCTGTTCGACTATCGAACACCGGGGAGCTGTTTTTT. Its protein product is CASTRSVRLSNTGELFF. The chain links TRBV9 to TRBJ2-2; weak D call: TRBD2 (5 bases). Trimming removed 6 bases at V and 0 bases at J, with 18 bases between. Per germline, CDR1 SGDLS and CDR2 YYNGEE. The CDR3 loop spans 17 amino acids. Complete variable domain (other parts from reference TRBV9 and TRBJ2-2): DSGVTQTPKHLITATGQRVTLRCSPRSGDLSVYWYQQSLDQGLQFLIQYYNGEERAKGNILERFSAQQFPDLHSELNLSSLELGDSALYFCASTRSVRLSNTGELFFGEGSRLTVL.

This CDR3 reads CASSLDREYGYTF. The CDR3 DNA reads TGTGCCAGCAGCTTGGACAGGGAATATGGCTACACCTTC. This sequence joins TRBV5-4 and TRBJ1-2, with D possibly TRBD1 on 6 matching bases. The CDR3 spans 13 residues. V was cut by 0 bases and J by 5 bases, with 8 bases left in between. Germline CDR1 is SGHNT and CDR2 is YYREEE (reference sequence). Full variable domain (remainder filled in from reference TRBV5-4 and TRBJ1-2): ETGVTQSPTHLIKTRGQQVTLRCSSQSGHNTVSWYQQALGQGPQFIFQYYREEENGRGNFPPRFSGLQFPNYSSELNVNALELDDSALYLCASSLDREYGYTFGSGTRLTVV.

The J gene is TRBJ2-5, the V gene TRBV14; D gene unclear. Per germline, CDR1 SGHDN and CDR2 FVKESK. The V gene lost 1 base and the J gene lost 7 bases, with 10 bases spanning the gap. CDR3 length: 13 amino acids. CDR3 amino acids: CASSQGPPSTQYF. Here the CDR3 DNA reads TGTGCCAGCAGCCAAGGTCCCCCCTCGACCCAGTACTTC.

The rearrangement joins TRBV6-5 to TRBJ1-1; D is ambiguous. The V gene lost 6 bases and the J gene lost 11 bases, with 22 bases spanning the gap. The CDR3 has 14 amino acids. CDR1 and CDR2 (germline): MNHEY, SVGAGI. The CDR3, as DNA: TGTGCCAGCAGGTCAAGAGGGAGGCGAACGGGGGCTTTCTTT. It yields the protein CASRSRGRRTGAFF.

The chain links TRBV7-9 to TRBJ2-1, with TRBD1 as a possible D gene (5 bases). In germline, CDR1 is SEHNR, CDR2 FQNEAQ (reference sequence). The CDR3 is 12 amino acids. The germline V and J ends were trimmed by 6 bases and 9 bases, with 12 bases remaining between them. The DNA for the CDR3 is TGTGCCAGCAGTCTGACAGAGGTTGAGCAGTTCTTC. This sequence encodes CASSLTEVEQFF. Together with reference TRBV7-9 and TRBJ2-1, the CDR3 gives the full variable domain: DTGVSQNPRHKITKRGQNVTFRCDPISEHNRLYWYRQTLGQGPEFLTYFQNEAQLEKSRLLSDRFSAERPKGSFSTLEIQRTEQGDSAMYLCASSLTEVEQFFGPGTRLTVL.

This chain joins TRBV7-9 and TRBJ2-1, with 8 bases that match TRBD2. The CDR3 runs to 15 residues. Germline V gives CDR1 SEHNR, CDR2 FQNEAQ (reference sequence). J was trimmed by 7 bases and V by 6 bases; bases with no gene match: 11. The CDR3 DNA follows: TGTGCCAGCAGAACTCACGGGACTAGTTTTAATGAGCAGTTCTTC. Its protein product is CASRTHGTSFNEQFF. The full variable domain, with the rest looked up from reference TRBV7-9 and TRBJ2-1, is DTGVSQNPRHKITKRGQNVTFRCDPISEHNRLYWYRQTLGQGPEFLTYFQNEAQLEKSRLLSDRFSAERPKGSFSTLEIQRTEQGDSAMYLCASRTHGTSFNEQFFGPGTRLTVL.

The chain links TRBV7-2 to TRBJ2-7; 7 bases fit TRBD2. Germline V gene data show CDR1 as SGHTA and CDR2 as FQGNSA. The CDR3 runs 15 residues. Trimming removed 4 bases from V and 3 bases from J; junction bases left unmatched: 9. The CDR3 bases are TGTGCCAGCAGCTCGGCGACTAGCTTAAGCTACGAGCAGTACTTC. This encodes CASSSATSLSYEQYF. The full variable domain, with the rest looked up from reference TRBV7-2 and TRBJ2-7, is GAGVSQSPSNKVTEKGKDVELRCDPISGHTALYWYRQSLGQGLEFLIYFQGNSAPDKSGLPSDRFSAERTGGSVSTLTIQRTQQEDSAVYLCASSSATSLSYEQYFGPGTRLTVT.

V and J are TRBV10-3 and TRBJ2-2; 7 nucleotides align to TRBD1. J gave up 3 bases and V 0 bases, and 7 bases lay outside the gene matches. CDR1 and CDR2 from the germline V gene are ENHRY and SYGVKD. This CDR3 has 17 amino acids. CDR3 nucleotide sequence: TGTGCCATCAGTGAGTCTGGGCCAGGGGGTGACACCGGGGAGCTGTTTTTT. Amino acid sequence: CAISESGPGGDTGELFF.

This sequence joins TRBV6-5 and TRBJ1-2, with D perhaps TRBD1 (5 bases). The ends were cut back, 7 bases at V and 3 bases at J, with 15 bases in the middle. The CDR3 loop spans 14 amino acids. The V gene's germline CDR1 is MNHEY and CDR2 SVGAGI. The DNA for the CDR3 is TGTGCCAGCAAAAAGAAAGGGGTACACTATGGCTACACCTTC. Translation: CASKKKGVHYGYTF.